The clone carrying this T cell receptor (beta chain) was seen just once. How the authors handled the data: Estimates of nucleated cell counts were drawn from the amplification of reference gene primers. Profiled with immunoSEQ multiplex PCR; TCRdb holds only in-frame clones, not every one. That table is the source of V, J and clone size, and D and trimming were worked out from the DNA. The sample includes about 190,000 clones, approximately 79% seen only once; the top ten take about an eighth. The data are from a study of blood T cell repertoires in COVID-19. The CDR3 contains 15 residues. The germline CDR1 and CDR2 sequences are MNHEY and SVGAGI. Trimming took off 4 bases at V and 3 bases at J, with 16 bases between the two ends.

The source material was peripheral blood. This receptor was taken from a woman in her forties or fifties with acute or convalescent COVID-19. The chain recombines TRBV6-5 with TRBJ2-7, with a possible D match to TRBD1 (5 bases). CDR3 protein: CASSSGHFPLYEQYF. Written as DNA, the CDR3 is TGTGCCAGCAGTTCCGGACATTTCCCTCTCTACGAGCAGTACTTC.